Listed below are T cell receptor beta chains from one sample, sequenced in a study of blood T cell repertoires in COVID-19. Clones were sequenced by immunoSEQ multiplex PCR, and TCRdb holds only the in-frame ones, with some missing. Among about 180,000 clones listed, approximately 88% were seen once. The specimen sequenced was peripheral blood. Receptors were obtained from a woman between 25 and 40 years old with acute or convalescent COVID-19. Each CDR3 is given with its conserved first and last residue. Part of the rows lack a size; the others show once, few, many or a class for expanded clones.

CDR3 protein,V gene,J gene,clone size
CASSLFGGHNEQFF,TRBV28,TRBJ2-1,.
CASSVGDRRITDTQYF,TRBV19,TRBJ2-3,.
CASSLEGWGGHFF,TRBV11-2,TRBJ1-1,once
CASSPGTGAGIYTF,TRBV16,TRBJ1-2,.
CASSAIGTSGSSYEQYF,TRBV6-1,TRBJ2-7,.
CASSPGLAGLNPDTQYF,TRBV3-1/TRBV3-2,TRBJ2-3,.
CASSPSGGRRIYNEQFF,TRBV18,TRBJ2-1,.
CASGQALGEGENTEAFF,TRBV12-5,TRBJ1-1,.
CASSPRQGDSPLHF,TRBV4-1,TRBJ1-6,.
CASSPEGTVGTEAFF,TRBV2,TRBJ1-1,few
CASSYGTLGNTIYF,TRBV28,TRBJ1-3,.
CATSRAPLAALDYNEQFF,TRBV15,TRBJ2-1,.
CASSSWDTNQPQHF,TRBV7-9,TRBJ1-5,.
CASSLNYGYTF,TRBV2,TRBJ1-2,.
CAMSSYNEQFF,TRBV10-3,TRBJ2-1,.
CASSLRGLGGDIQYF,TRBV18,TRBJ2-4,.
CASSLGQGDTDTQYF,TRBV7-2,TRBJ2-3,.
CATMGQDSSYNEQFF,TRBV6-5,TRBJ2-1,.
CASSVEGYEQYF,TRBV9,TRBJ2-7,.
CASSLGGRELFF,TRBV7-9,TRBJ2-2,many
CASRADRVTEAFF,TRBV10-1,TRBJ1-1,.
CASSLAGLEAFF,TRBV11-3,TRBJ1-1,.
CVIGGGEFSEETQYF,TRBV23-1,TRBJ2-5,.
CASSQRESEQFF,TRBV14,TRBJ2-1,.
CASNLQGAMNTEAFF,TRBV5-4,TRBJ1-1,.
CASSLDPGVTEAFF,TRBV9,TRBJ1-1,.
CASSQNTGPQHF,TRBV3-1/TRBV3-2,TRBJ1-5,.
CASSPFQGARNTIYF,TRBV11-2,TRBJ1-3,.
CASMGQIQETQYF,TRBV5-1,TRBJ2-5,few
CASSLARRFRSYNEQFF,TRBV7-8,TRBJ2-1,few
CASSFLLGNTIYF,TRBV7-2,TRBJ1-3,.
CASSRYQDTSSYEQYF,TRBV4-1,TRBJ2-7,.